This T cell receptor beta chain originates from a study of T cells in Graves' hyperthyroidism and ophthalmopathy. General observations from the study: Blood shared most expanded thyroid clonotypes above 0.001. The model anticipated ophthalmopathy a median about six months pre-onset.

Patients were excluded because of uncontrolled infection, other autoimmune disease, pregnancy or lactation. RNA transcripts yielded amplified TCR beta CDR3 regions. A first-round RT-PCR of the TCR CDR3 used the HTBI primer set. TCRdb called the multiplex PCR reads again in MiXCR, with one record for every CDR3 protein. The sample consists of about 660,000 distinct CDR3 sequences, nearly 45% of them appearing once. Remarks on this clonotype: Its antigen is not known.

What was sequenced was peripheral blood or thyroid tissue (not recorded which). This receptor was obtained from an adult man with Graves' disease, either hyperthyroidism or ophthalmopathy (not recorded which).

The CDR3 DNA reads as TGTGCCAGTAGCGCCATGACAGGGGTTGTTGACACTGAAGCTTTCTTT. It codes for CASSAMTGVVDTEAFF. The chain carries TRBV19 and TRBJ1-1; 8 nucleotides agree with TRBD1. CDR1 is LNHDA, CDR2 SQIVND, per germline (reference sequence). Losses at the gene ends were 6 bases for V and 3 bases for J; bases not matched to a gene: 12. The CDR3 has 16 residues.